The clone carrying this TCR beta chain came up a few times. What it recognizes is unknown. Noted treatment: oral pan-JAK inhibitor, 5-10 mg twice daily. Trimming stripped 3 bases from V and 9 bases from J, with 9 bases between. The CDR3 spans 12 residues. Per germline, CDR1 MNHEY and CDR2 SMNVEV (reference sequence). The data stem from a study of CD8+ T cells in alopecia areata. Study-level findings and limits: Scalp sample data also include resident alphabeta T cells from normal skin. The study found tofacitinib significantly decreased scalp clonality and expanded CD8+ clones among the top 100.

RNA was isolated and reverse transcribed to cDNA, the sequencing template. Profiled with immunoSEQ multiplex PCR; TCRdb holds only in-frame clones, not every one. The sample shows 190,000 or so clones, roughly 64% of them seen only once. The sequence came from a human donor with alopecia areata. The chain is built from TRBV27 and TRBJ2-1, with D possibly matching TRBD2 (5 bases). The material was CD8+ T cells sorted from blood, obtained at week 24, from a patient treated with tofacitinib. CDR3 amino acids: CASSFWAGEQFF. Written as DNA, the CDR3 is TGTGCCAGCAGTTTTTGGGCGGGTGAGCAGTTCTTC.